These 31 T cell receptor beta chains were sequenced from one sample in a study of blood T cell repertoires in COVID-19. The table came from immunoSEQ multiplex PCR; TCRdb's copy has only in-frame clones and leaves some out. The sample comprises tens of thousands of clones, around 90% of which are singletons, and roughly 5.8% rests with the top ten. Material: peripheral blood. These receptors were obtained from a human donor in a cohort sampled during active COVID-19.

The count of this clone is one. The rearrangement links TRBV4-3 to TRBJ1-5, with 8 bases lining up with TRBD1. Germline CDR1 and CDR2: LGHNA and YSLEER. The V segment lost 2 bases and the J segment 2 bases; nucleotides outside the gene matches: 5. The CDR3 has 16 amino acids. The CDR3 DNA reads TGCGCCAGCAGCCAAACCCCGGGACAGGGCAATCAGCCCCAGCATTTT. It encodes CASSQTPGQGNQPQHF.

The chain uses TRBV4-2 and TRBJ1-6; 7 nucleotides match TRBD1. This CDR3 has 18 amino acids. Germline V gives CDR1 LGHNA, CDR2 YNFKEQ. Trimming at V came to 0 bases and at J to 4 bases, leaving 9 bases not matched to a gene. CDR3 loop: CASSQDSGQVQYNSPLHF. CDR3 DNA sequence: TGTGCCAGCAGCCAAGATTCCGGACAGGTCCAGTATAATTCACCCCTCCACTTT.

The chain employs TRBV7-2 and TRBJ2-5, with TRBD2 identical over 13 bases. Germline V gives CDR1 SGHTA, CDR2 FQGNSA. The CDR3 sequence is 17 residues long. The J segment lost 1 base and the V segment lost 1 base, leaving 3 bases of the junction unmatched. CDR3 in DNA: TGTGCCAGCAGCTTAGAACTAGCGGGGGGGCCCCAAGAGACCCAGTACTTC. Translated: CASSLELAGGPQETQYF.

The gene calls are TRBV6-5 and TRBJ2-4; D may be TRBD2 (5 bases). Looked up from germline, CDR1 is MNHEY and CDR2 is SVGAGI. The CDR3 is 13 residues long. Trimming took off 10 bases at V and 0 bases at J, with 10 bases between the two ends. CDR3 in amino acids: CATGELAKNIQYF. The CDR3 DNA sequence: TGTGCCACCGGGGAGCTAGCCAAAAACATTCAGTACTTC.

The chain links TRBV19 to TRBJ1-1; TRBD1 might be the D (5 bases). Germline V gene data show CDR1 as LNHDA and CDR2 as SQIVND (reference sequence). CDR3 length equals 13 residues. Deletions cut 5 bases from V and 2 bases from J, with 9 bases between. In DNA form, the CDR3 reads TGTGCCAGTAGTCCCAGGGTCAACACTGAAGCTTTCTTT. It yields the protein CASSPRVNTEAFF.

J is TRBJ1-5 and V is TRBV19; a weak D match, TRBD1 (6 bases). This CDR3 is 14 amino acids long. V lost 8 bases, J lost 3 bases, and 14 bases lay in between. Germline V gene data show CDR1 as LNHDA and CDR2 as SQIVND (reference sequence). CDR3 nucleotides: TGTGCCAGTTCCGCGGGGGGCCCCAATCAGCCCCAGCATTTT. Residues: CASSAGGPNQPQHF.

The J gene is TRBJ2-5, the V gene TRBV7-9; 7 nucleotides align to TRBD2. Germline loops: CDR1 SEHNR, CDR2 FQNEAQ (reference sequence). CDR3 length equals 12 residues. With V trimmed by 11 bases and J by 5 bases, 8 bases remained unmatched. The CDR3 DNA is TGTGCCTCCCGTCGGGGGGTGGAGACCCAGTACTTC. Translation gives CASRRGVETQYF.

The CDR3 DNA follows: TGTGCCAGCAGCCCCCAGTTGTTACCCACAGATACGCAGTATTTT. This sequence encodes CASSPQLLPTDTQYF. V and J are TRBV9 and TRBJ2-3, with D uncertain. This CDR3 is built from 15 residues. Germline CDR1 reads SGDLS; CDR2 reads YYNGEE. V shed 4 bases and J shed 2 bases, with 14 bases lying between them. The whole variable domain, remainder taken from reference TRBV9 and TRBJ2-3, is DSGVTQTPKHLITATGQRVTLRCSPRSGDLSVYWYQQSLDQGLQFLIQYYNGEERAKGNILERFSAQQFPDLHSELNLSSLELGDSALYFCASSPQLLPTDTQYFGPGTRLTVL.

This clone counts as medium-sized. The same CDR3 can be traced to other DNA sequences in this sample. The CDR3 region is CASSRGIEQPQHF. CDR3 DNA: TGTGCCAGTAGTCGGGGGATCGAACAGCCCCAGCATTTT. The J gene is TRBJ1-5, the V gene TRBV19, with a possible D match to TRBD1 (5 bases). The CDR3 covers 13 residues. Germline CDR1 LNHDA, CDR2 SQIVND (reference sequence). Between the trimmed V and J ends, which lost 5 bases and 7 bases, there was a span of 12 bases.

The V call is TRBV2, the J call TRBJ1-2; 10 bases align to TRBD1. V lost 5 bases and J lost 2; bases outside the gene matches: 2. The CDR3 loop spans 14 amino acids. Germline values: CDR1 SNHLY, CDR2 FYNNEI. The CDR3 region is CASSRTGGNYGYTF. CDR3 nucleotides: TGTGCCAGCAGTAGGACAGGGGGAAACTATGGCTACACCTTC.

This chain uses TRBV4-1 with TRBJ2-1, with 7 bases lining up with TRBD1. V lost 1 base to trimming and J lost 2 bases; unmatched junction nucleotides: 5. From germline, CDR1 is MGHRA and CDR2 YSYEKL. CDR3 length equals 16 residues. CDR3 sequence: CASSQGQGGPYNEQFF. DNA of the CDR3: TGCGCCAGCAGCCAAGGACAGGGCGGACCCTACAATGAGCAGTTCTTC.

The V and J genes are TRBV5-4 and TRBJ2-1; 8 nucleotides match TRBD1. Unmatched junction bases numbered 9, after V lost 0 bases and J lost 10 bases. Germline V gene sequence: CDR1 SGHNT, CDR2 YYREEE (reference sequence). CDR3 length: 15 amino acids. The CDR3 DNA reads as TGTGCCAGCAGCTTGGCGATACAGGGGGTGGTGGAGCAGTTCTTC. As protein: CASSLAIQGVVEQFF.

The chain is built from TRBV5-5 and TRBJ2-3; no definite D call. With 4 bases removed from V and 2 bases from J, the gap between germline ends came to 11 bases. The germline gives CDR1 SGHKS, CDR2 YYEKEE (reference sequence). This CDR3 is 14 amino acids long. The CDR3 DNA follows: TGTGCCAGCAGCCTCCTACCCATCACAGATACGCAGTATTTT. Amino acids: CASSLLPITDTQYF. The whole variable domain, remainder taken from reference TRBV5-5 and TRBJ2-3, is DAGVTQSPTHLIKTRGQQVTLRCSPISGHKSVSWYQQVLGQGPQFIFQYYEKEERGRGNFPDRFSARQFPNYSSELNVNALLLGDSALYLCASSLLPITDTQYFGPGTRLTVL.

The V call is TRBV1, the J call TRBJ2-2; the D call TRBD2 from the table was never checked on the DNA. TRBV1 is a pseudogene. CDR3 size: 20 residues. The CDR3 is CTSSQDSWITQRADTGELFF. In DNA form, the CDR3 reads TGCACCAGCAGCCAAGATTCCTGGATCACACAGAGGGCCGACACCGGGGAGCTGTTTTTT.

This clone was picked up a small number of times. The chain carries TRBV4-2 and TRBJ2-7; D possibly corresponds to TRBD1 (5 bases). CDR3 length: 13 amino acids. The germline gives CDR1 LGHNA, CDR2 YNFKEQ. V gave up 6 bases and J gave up 3 bases, with 12 bases separating them. The CDR3 reads CASSRDRIYEQYF. CDR3 nucleotide sequence: TGTGCCAGCAGTCGCGACAGAATCTACGAGCAGTACTTC.

The rearrangement links TRBV7-3 to TRBJ2-1, with D perhaps TRBD1 (6 bases). V lost 2 bases to trimming and J lost 7 bases, with 15 bases between them. From germline, CDR1 is SGHTA and CDR2 FQGTGA. The CDR3 is made up of 15 amino acids. CDR3 amino acids: CASSLAGARRNEQFF. As DNA, the CDR3 is TGTGCCAGCAGCTTAGCAGGGGCCAGGAGAAATGAGCAGTTCTTC.

The gene calls are TRBV28 and TRBJ2-7; tentative D call: TRBD1 (6 bases). The V gene's germline CDR1 is MDHEN and CDR2 SYDVKM. Trimming shortened V by 6 bases and J by 2 bases, and 11 bases separated the two germline ends. There are 13 residues in the CDR3. The CDR3 nucleotides read TGTGCCAGCAGCCCTGGACAGACCTACGAGCAGTACTTC. Amino acid sequence: CASSPGQTYEQYF.

V and J are TRBV10-3 and TRBJ2-7; 8 nucleotides match TRBD1. The germline V gene encodes CDR1 ENHRY and CDR2 SYGVKD. The CDR3 has 13 residues. V gave up 6 bases and J gave up 5 bases; unmatched junction bases: 6. The CDR3: CAIRTTGGHEQYF. DNA for the CDR3: TGTGCCATCAGAACTACAGGGGGGCACGAGCAGTACTTC.

The J gene is TRBJ2-3, the V gene TRBV10-3; D ambiguous. Looked up from germline, CDR1 is ENHRY and CDR2 is SYGVKD. The ends were cut back, 3 bases at V and 6 bases at J, with 13 bases in the middle. The CDR3 sequence is 14 residues long. The CDR3 nucleotides are TGTGCCATCAGTGACCTCCCGGTCTGGGATACGCAGTATTTT. As protein: CAISDLPVWDTQYF.

The chain has TRBV10-1 and TRBJ1-2; 12 bases match TRBD1. Germline loops: CDR1 WNHNN, CDR2 SYGVQD (reference sequence). This CDR3 has 13 amino acids. Losses at the gene ends were 7 bases for V and 7 bases for J; bases not matched to a gene: 4. As DNA, the CDR3 is TGCGCCAGCAAGGGACAGGGGGCGCTTGGCTACACCTTC. It translates to CASKGQGALGYTF.

The chain employs TRBV5-1 and TRBJ2-3; 10 nucleotides agree with TRBD2. With V trimmed by 2 bases and J by 1 base, 1 base remained unmatched. The CDR3 is made up of 15 amino acids. Germline CDR1 SGHRS, CDR2 YFSETQ. CDR3 nucleotides: TGCGCCAGCAGCTTCGGACTAGCGGGCACAGATACGCAGTATTTT. This gives the protein CASSFGLAGTDTQYF. The full variable domain, completed using reference TRBV5-1 and TRBJ2-3, is KAGVTQTPRYLIKTRGQQVTLSCSPISGHRSVSWYQQTPGQGLQFLFEYFSETQRNKGNFPGRFSGRQFSNSRSEMNVSTLELGDSALYLCASSFGLAGTDTQYFGPGTRLTVL.

This chain's CDR3 is CASSSLAGGTDTQYF. The CDR3 nucleotides read TGTGCCAGCAGCTCCCTCGCGGGGGGCACAGATACGCAGTATTTT. J is TRBJ2-3 and V is TRBV7-3, with TRBD2 identical over 7 bases. The length of the CDR3 is 15 residues. The junction had 5 bases not matched to a gene; V was cut back by 4 bases and J by 1 base. CDR1 and CDR2 (germline): SGHTA, FQGTGA.

This clone was detected only once. The chain has TRBV3-1 (or the pseudogene TRBV3-2) and TRBJ2-3; possible D gene TRBD2, 7 bases. Trimming removed 6 bases from V and 2 bases from J, with 15 bases in between. The CDR3 spans 15 residues. From germline, CDR1 is LGHDT and CDR2 YNNKEL (reference sequence). The CDR3 reads CASRPMGGATDTQYF. CDR3 DNA: TGTGCCAGCAGACCTATGGGGGGGGCCACAGATACGCAGTATTTT.

The J gene is TRBJ2-7, the V gene TRBV7-8; TRBD1 matches at 10 bases. Losses at the gene ends were 10 bases for V and 2 bases for J; bases not matched to a gene: 8. The length of the CDR3 is 14 residues. Per germline, CDR1 SGHVS and CDR2 FQNEAQ. The CDR3 region has the DNA TGTGCCACCTGGTCGGGACAGGGGACCTACGAGCAGTACTTC. This codes for CATWSGQGTYEQYF.

This chain joins TRBV6-1 and TRBJ2-1; 14 bases map to TRBD2. There are 16 residues in the CDR3. The trim removed 4 bases at V and 4 bases at J, leaving 3 bases unmatched. Per germline, CDR1 MNHNS and CDR2 SASEGT. This CDR3 reads CASSGTSGGRYNEQFF. The CDR3 DNA follows: TGTGCCAGCAGTGGGACTAGCGGGGGGCGGTACAATGAGCAGTTCTTC.

J is TRBJ2-5 and V is TRBV7-6, with TRBD2 matching 16 bases. The length of the CDR3 is 19 residues. Germline-derived CDR1 and CDR2 are SGHVS and FNYEAQ. The V segment lost 5 bases and the J segment 5 bases; nucleotides outside the gene matches: 14. In DNA form, the CDR3 reads TGTGCCAGCAGCCCCAATACGGGACTAGCGGGGGGGTTTGGGGAGACCCAGTACTTC. Amino acids: CASSPNTGLAGGFGETQYF. The full variable domain, with the rest looked up from reference TRBV7-6 and TRBJ2-5, is GAGVSQSPRYKVTKRGQDVALRCDPISGHVSLYWYRQALGQGPEFLTYFNYEAQQDKSGLPNDRFSAERPEGSISTLTIQRTEQRDSAMYRCASSPNTGLAGGFGETQYFGPGTRLLVL.

The chain joins TRBV7-2 to TRBJ2-5, with TRBD2 matching 8 bases. The CDR3 has 15 residues. Germline V gene lookup returns CDR1 SGHTA and CDR2 FQGNSA. J was trimmed by 5 bases and V by 2 bases; bases with no gene match: 7. The CDR3 region has the DNA TGTGCCAGCAGCTTATCCCCGGGGGGGCGGGAGACCCAGTACTTC. Translating it yields CASSLSPGGRETQYF. The entire variable domain, with the rest obtained from reference TRBV7-2 and TRBJ2-5, is as follows: GAGVSQSPSNKVTEKGKDVELRCDPISGHTALYWYRQSLGQGLEFLIYFQGNSAPDKSGLPSDRFSAERTGGSVSTLTIQRTQQEDSAVYLCASSLSPGGRETQYFGPGTRLLVL.

The genes are TRBV6-5 and TRBJ1-2; 8 bases align to TRBD1. Germline V gives CDR1 MNHEY, CDR2 SVGAGI. The CDR3 covers 14 residues. The V gene end was trimmed by 7 bases and the J gene end by 8 bases; junction bases not matched to a gene: 12. Here the CDR3 reads CASIIGGQGWGYTF. DNA of the CDR3: TGTGCCAGCATTATAGGTGGACAGGGATGGGGCTACACCTTC.

The chain links TRBV5-1 to TRBJ2-1, with 8 positions matching TRBD1. The J segment lost 4 bases and the V segment lost 4 bases, leaving 4 bases of the junction unmatched. Germline V gene data show CDR1 as SGHRS and CDR2 as YFSETQ. The CDR3 has 14 residues. The CDR3 spells CASSHGQGYNEQFF. The DNA of the CDR3 is TGCGCCAGCAGCCACGGACAGGGTTACAATGAGCAGTTCTTC.

The rearrangement links TRBV25-1 to TRBJ1-5, with D perhaps TRBD1 (5 bases). Germline V lookup: CDR1 MGHDK, CDR2 SYGVNS. V was clipped by 4 bases and J by 0 bases, with 7 bases between them. The CDR3 totals 14 residues. CDR3 amino acids: CASSVGGSNQPQHF. The CDR3, as DNA: TGTGCCAGCAGTGTCGGGGGTAGCAATCAGCCCCAGCATTTT.

The CDR3 region has the DNA TGTGCCAGCTCGGAACAGGGGGCCACTAATGAAAAACTGTTTTTT. This sequence encodes CASSEQGATNEKLFF. The J gene is TRBJ1-4, the V gene TRBV18; TRBD1 aligns across 9 bases. CDR1 is KGHSH, CDR2 LQKENI, per germline. This CDR3 comprises 15 residues. J lost 2 bases, V lost 6 bases, and 4 bases had no gene match.